This T cell receptor beta chain appears in the sequencing data of a study of cytomegalovirus exposure and HLA in healthy donors. On this clone: Its matching antigen is unknown.

PCR amplification relied on 60 Vbeta primers (plus 13 Jbeta primers). Only in-frame clones appear in the TCRdb table, and some are missing; sequencing was by immunoSEQ multiplex PCR. This repertoire includes 60,000 to 70,000 clones. The V end lost 1 base, the J end lost 8 bases, and 14 bases lay between the germline ends. CDR1 and CDR2 from the germline V gene are GTSNPN and SVGIG (reference sequence). The CDR3 totals 14 residues. Findings and limits, study-wide: A later analysis reportedly found fewer N-insertions in an Asian-associated ancestry cluster than the roughly 670-donor mean.

The chain is built from TRBV30 and TRBJ1-4, with D uncertain. The source of this sequence is a boy younger than 18 in good health and CMV-seronegative. Sequenced sample: PBMCs. The CDR3 DNA reads TGTGCCTGGAGTGAAAGCTTACGAGGCGAAAAACTGTTTTTT. It is translated as CAWSESLRGEKLFF.